What follows are 13 T cell receptor beta chains derived from one specimen sequenced in a study of blood T cells in healthy people across ages. It was with a sample-barcoded 5' primer and a J-beta primer mix that a second PCR of roughly 7 to 12 cycles was run. TCRdb reprocessed the 5' RACE reads with MiXCR, giving one entry per CDR3 protein. In the table there are 550,000 to 600,000 distinct CDR3 sequences, more than 45% of which are singletons. The sample was blood. The receptors come from a man older than 75 in good health.

V usage is TRBV7-2 and J usage is TRBJ2-3; D is undetermined. The V gene lost 5 bases and the J gene lost 2 bases, with 8 bases spanning the gap. CDR3 length: 13 amino acids. The germline CDR1 and CDR2 sequences are SGHTA and FQGNSA. The CDR3 DNA reads as TGTGCCAGCAGCCAAATGGTCACAGATACGCAGTATTTT. Encoded protein: CASSQMVTDTQYF.

This clonotype has a handful of counts. The V call is TRBV5-1, the J call TRBJ2-3; no clear D gene. The CDR3 is 15 amino acids. CDR1 SGHRS and CDR2 YFSETQ come from the germline V gene. V was cut by 3 bases and J by 6 bases, with 17 bases left in between. CDR3 coding DNA: TGCGCCAGCAGCTCCAGTTCGACAAGTCTCGATACGCAGTATTTT. Translated, it gives CASSSSSTSLDTQYF.

This clonotype was seen repeatedly, ten times or more. The J gene is TRBJ2-7, the V gene TRBV6-5, with TRBD1 matching over 8 bases. The CDR3 is 13 amino acids. Germline V gene lookup returns CDR1 MNHEY and CDR2 SVGAGI. The ends lost 2 bases at V and 3 bases at J; junction bases unmatched: 0. The CDR3 DNA reads TGTGCCAGCAGTTACGGGACAGGCTACGAGCAGTACTTC. Protein sequence: CASSYGTGYEQYF.

The chain is built from TRBV20-1 and TRBJ2-1, with TRBD2 matching 7 bases. The CDR3 runs 16 residues. V lost 5 bases, J lost 2 bases, and 12 bases stayed unmatched. Germline lookup yields CDR1 DFQATT and CDR2 SNEGSKA (reference sequence). The CDR3 DNA is TGCAGTGCTCCGTCTAGCGGAAGACCCCCCTACAATGAGCAGTTCTTC. This codes for CSAPSSGRPPYNEQFF.

This chain connects TRBV5-1 to TRBJ2-3, with D unresolved. V lost 2 bases and J 5 bases, leaving 9 bases between the germline ends. The CDR3 runs to 13 residues. Germline CDR1 is SGHRS and CDR2 is YFSETQ. The CDR3 coding sequence is TGCGCCAGCAGCTTCGCAGGCGGAGATACGCAGTATTTT. Its protein is CASSFAGGDTQYF.

The V and J genes are TRBV7-2 and TRBJ1-3; 7 positions match TRBD1. The length of the CDR3 is 16 residues. CDR1 and CDR2 from the germline V gene are SGHTA and FQGNSA. V was clipped by 1 base and J by 2 bases; unmatched bases: 5. In nucleotides, the CDR3 is TGTGCCAGCAGCTTAGGACAGGGAAATCCTGGAAACACCATATATTTT. This translates into CASSLGQGNPGNTIYF.

The V and J genes are TRBV6-2 or TRBV6-3 and TRBJ1-1; weak D call: TRBD1 (5 bases). Germline V lookup: CDR1 MNHEY, CDR2 SVGEGT. This CDR3 comprises 17 residues. Between the trimmed V and J ends, which lost 2 bases and 0 bases, there was a span of 16 bases. The CDR3 DNA reads as TGTGCCAGCAGTTACGTATCAGGGAGCGGGATGAACACTGAAGCTTTCTTT. Translated, it gives CASSYVSGSGMNTEAFF.

The chain is built from TRBV7-2 and TRBJ2-3; possibly TRBD2 for D (6 bases). Germline-derived CDR1 and CDR2 are SGHTA and FQGNSA. V was pared by 3 bases and J by 7 bases, with 20 bases between. The CDR3 runs 16 residues. This chain's CDR3 is CASSFAAGRTLNTQYF. The DNA of the CDR3 is TGTGCCAGCAGCTTCGCAGCGGGTAGGACGTTGAATACGCAGTATTTT.

The chain recombines TRBV5-6 with TRBJ2-6; D may be TRBD1 (6 bases). Germline V gene lookup returns CDR1 SGHDT and CDR2 YYEEEE. This CDR3 has 15 amino acids. The ends were cut back, 1 base at V and 4 bases at J, with 9 bases in the middle. The CDR3 spells CASSLRGTGANVLTF. For the CDR3, the DNA is TGTGCCAGCAGCTTGAGGGGGACCGGGGCCAACGTCCTGACTTTC.

This chain connects TRBV28 to TRBJ1-4; TRBD1 matches 7 bases. Germline CDR1 MDHEN, CDR2 SYDVKM. Trimming cost V 5 bases and J 7 bases; bases outside gene matches: 4. This CDR3 contains 13 residues. The DNA of the CDR3 is TGTGCCAGCAGTATCCGGGACAGTGAAAAACTGTTTTTT. It encodes CASSIRDSEKLFF. Based on the CDR3 plus reference TRBV28 and TRBJ1-4, the full variable domain is DVKVTQSSRYLVKRTGEKVFLECVQDMDHENMFWYRQDPGLGLRLIYFSYDVKMKEKGDIPEGYSVSREKKERFSLILESASTNQTSMYLCASSIRDSEKLFFGSGTQLSVL.

This clonotype was recorded many times. V and J are TRBV29-1 and TRBJ1-2, with TRBD1 matching 8 bases. Germline trimming cut 1 base from V and 8 bases from J; bases unmatched to any gene: 12. The CDR3 length is 15 residues. Germline V gives CDR1 SQVTM, CDR2 ANQGSEA. CDR3 in DNA: TGCAGCGTTGAAGGGGGTCCCGGACAGGGTTGGGGCTACACCTTC. As protein: CSVEGGPGQGWGYTF.

Note on this clonotype: Just one base apart from a much larger clone, this may be a read error. The genes are TRBV6-6 and TRBJ2-1; 9 bases are shared with TRBD2. The CDR3 extends over 17 amino acids. Germline-derived CDR1 and CDR2 are MNHNY and SVGAGI (reference sequence). Trimming cost V 5 bases and J 8 bases; bases outside gene matches: 16. The CDR3 spells CASSLRSRGGGADEQFF. The CDR3 DNA sequence: TGTGCCAGCAGTCTCCGGTCTAGGGGCGGGGGGGCCGATGAGCAGTTCTTC.

The chain carries TRBV18 and TRBJ1-1, with D possibly TRBD1 on 5 matching bases. CDR1 KGHSH and CDR2 LQKENI come from the germline V gene. This CDR3 contains 15 residues. V was pared by 3 bases and J by 2 bases, with 13 bases between. The CDR3 here is CASSPRGGDNTEAFF. The CDR3 DNA sequence: TGTGCCAGCTCACCCCGGGGGGGGGACAACACTGAAGCTTTCTTT. The full variable domain, with the rest looked up from reference TRBV18 and TRBJ1-1, is NAGVMQNPRHLVRRRGQEARLRCSPMKGHSHVYWYRQLPEEGLKFMVYLQKENIIDESGMPKERFSAEFPKEGPSILRIQQVVRGDSAAYFCASSPRGGDNTEAFFGQGTRLTVV.